A selection of T cell receptor beta chains follows, all from one sample in a study of tumor-infiltrating lymphocytes in localized non-small cell lung cancer. The repertoire was sequenced with immunoSEQ multiplex PCR; TCRdb's copy has only in-frame clones and lacks some. The data hold 15,000 to 20,000 clones, with about three quarters observed a single time. The sequenced sample consisted of lung tumor tissue. These receptors were collected from a human donor with non-small cell lung cancer. Each CDR3 is given with its conserved first and last residue. The order of the fields is clone size, J gene, V gene, D gene, CDR3 DNA, CDR3 protein. The D gene is left open where the match is weak. A clone size is listed for some rows: how often the clone was seen (once, few, many), or a class if it is expanded.

>-|TRBJ2-1|TRBV30|-
TGTGCCTGGAGTGCGTTCGCGAATGAGCAGTTCTTC
CAWSAFANEQFF
>few|TRBJ2-3|TRBV7-9|TRBD2
TGTGCCAGCAGCTGGGCCGGGGGGTCCGTGGATACGCAGTATTTT
CASSWAGGSVDTQYF
>-|TRBJ2-5|TRBV5-1|TRBD1
TGCGCCAGCAGCTTGGGGACAGGGAAAGAGACCCAGTACTTC
CASSLGTGKETQYF
>-|TRBJ2-7|TRBV18|-
TGTGCCAGCTCTCCCGGCACCGCCTACGAGCAGTACTTC
CASSPGTAYEQYF
>medium-sized|TRBJ2-1|TRBV19|-
TGTGCCAGTAGCGATCCCTCAGGGGTAGAGCAGTTCTTC
CASSDPSGVEQFF
>-|TRBJ2-7|TRBV6-1|-
TGTGCCAGCAGGGGACGCGACCTCTACGAGCAGTACTTC
CASRGRDLYEQYF
>-|TRBJ2-2|TRBV6-6|TRBD2
TGTGCCAGCACCCAAGCGGGAAACACCGGGGAGCTGTTTTTT
CASTQAGNTGELFF
>-|TRBJ2-7|TRBV28|TRBD2
TGTGCCAGCAACAGTCCTGGGACTAGCGGGAGGGCCGGGGAGCAGTACTTC
CASNSPGTSGRAGEQYF
>-|TRBJ2-7|TRBV7-8|TRBD1
TGTGCCAGCAGCCGGGACAGAACGACCTACGAGCAGTACTTC
CASSRDRTTYEQYF
>once|TRBJ2-3|TRBV5-4|-
TGTGCCAGCAGCACCCGGACTGAAGGCACAGATACGCAGTATTTT
CASSTRTEGTDTQYF
>-|TRBJ1-2|TRBV7-9|-
TGTGCCAGCAGCTTATCCGAGACTGCGAACTATGGCTACACCTTC
CASSLSETANYGYTF
>-|TRBJ2-3|TRBV7-8|-
TGTGCCAGCAGCTTAGCGGCCCAGATCACAGATACGCAGTATTTT
CASSLAAQITDTQYF
>-|TRBJ2-3|TRBV5-4|-
TGTGCCAGCAGTTCGGGTGGGGTAGATACGCAGTATTTT
CASSSGGVDTQYF
>-|TRBJ1-5|TRBV27|TRBD1
TGTGCCAGCAGCCCGGGACAGGGGGCAAATCAGCCCCAGCATTTT
CASSPGQGANQPQHF
>once|TRBJ1-5|TRBV9|-
TGTGCCAGCAGCGTCTCCGGGGGCGGCAATCAGCCCCAGCATTTT
CASSVSGGGNQPQHF
>-|TRBJ2-4|TRBV11-2|-
TGTGCCAGCAGCTTACGGGGCCAGCCTGATGGGGTTCAGTACTTC
CASSLRGQPDGVQYF
>-|TRBJ2-1|TRBV19|-
TGTGCCAGTAGTATTGATATAGCGGCATCCTACAATGAGCAGTTCTTC
CASSIDIAASYNEQFF
>-|TRBJ1-1|TRBV19|-
TGTGCCAGTAGCGAGACAGGACGGACTGAAGCTTTCTTT
CASSETGRTEAFF
>-|TRBJ1-4|TRBV19|-
TGTGCCAGTAGTATACGTACAGGTGAAAAACTGTTTTTT
CASSIRTGEKLFF
>-|TRBJ2-1|TRBV5-6|-
TGTGCCAGCAGCTTGGCCAGGAGCTACGACAATGAGCAGTTCTTC
CASSLARSYDNEQFF
>-|TRBJ2-3|TRBV9|-
TGTGCCAGCAGCAAACTAATCTCCCTAAGGGGCGGAGGCACAGATACGCAGTATTTT
CASSKLISLRGGGTDTQYF
>-|TRBJ2-1|TRBV5-1|-
TGCGCCAGCAGCTTCTCAGCGCCGAACAATGAGCAGTTCTTC
CASSFSAPNNEQFF
>-|TRBJ2-7|TRBV28|-
TGTGCCAGCAGTTTCTCACCCCGGACTGACTCCTACGAGCAGTACTTC
CASSFSPRTDSYEQYF
>-|TRBJ2-7|TRBV6-1|-
TGTGCCGCCCAGGACAGGGAGGGAGCATACGAGCAGTACTTC
CAAQDREGAYEQYF
>-|TRBJ1-5|TRBV19|-
TGTGCCAGTAGTATCACAACAGGGCGCCGTCAGCCCCAGCATTTT
CASSITTGRRQPQHF
>-|TRBJ1-2|TRBV5-1|TRBD1
TGCGCCAGCAGCTATGACAGGGCGGGTGGCTACACCTTC
CASSYDRAGGYTF
>-|TRBJ2-7|TRBV6-5|-
TGTGCCAGCAGTTACAAGGCCGATACCTACGAGCAGTACTTC
CASSYKADTYEQYF
>-|TRBJ1-5|TRBV28|TRBD1
TGTGCCAGCAGCATGGGGACAGGTATCCGGCGCCAGCCCCAGCATTTT
CASSMGTGIRRQPQHF
>once|TRBJ2-5|TRBV9|-
TGTGCCAGCAGCGTAGCGGGAGAGCCGGGAGAGACCCAGTACTTC
CASSVAGEPGETQYF
>-|TRBJ1-2|TRBV29-1|-
TGCAGCGTGCTGGGGGGAGCTAACTATGGCTACACCTTC
CSVLGGANYGYTF
>few|TRBJ1-3|TRBV10-3|-
TGTGCCATCGGGAGTGTGGGAAACACCATATATTTT
CAIGSVGNTIYF
>-|TRBJ1-3|TRBV9|-
TGTGCCAGCAGCCTGGACAGCTCTGGAAACACCATATATTTT
CASSLDSSGNTIYF
>-|TRBJ2-5|TRBV27|TRBD2
TGTGCCAGCAGTTGGGCTGGCGGGGGGTTCTATCGAGGCCAAGAGACCCAGTACTTC
CASSWAGGGFYRGQETQYF
>-|TRBJ2-3|TRBV2|TRBD2
TGTGCCAGCAGGGAACTAGCGGGAGGGCCGTCTAAGGTAGATACGCAGTATTTT
CASRELAGGPSKVDTQYF
>medium-sized|TRBJ1-2|TRBV5-4|-
TGTGCCAGCAGCCCTGCAAGTAGAGCGGGAGGCTACACCTTC
CASSPASRAGGYTF